The rows below give T cell receptor beta chains drawn from one sample of a study of T cell changes during pregnancy in multiple sclerosis. Assay: immunoSEQ multiplex PCR; the TCRdb copy retains only in-frame clones and omits some. This table has roughly 40,000 clones, 84% appearing once. Sequencing was performed on CD4+ T cells from peripheral blood mononuclear cells, taken before pregnancy. The origin of the receptors is a female donor with multiple sclerosis, enrolled in a pregnancy study. Each CDR3 is given with its conserved first and last residue. A D gene is named only where the DNA matches it firmly.

>TRBJ1-2|TRBV11-3|-
TGTGCCAGCAGCTCAAACACAGGACCGGGTAACTATGGCTACACCTTC
CASSSNTGPGNYGYTF
>TRBJ1-5|TRBV6-6|-
TGTGCCAGCAGCACCGGGACGGGGGACGTGAAGCCCCAGCATTTT
CASSTGTGDVKPQHF
>TRBJ1-3|TRBV4-2|TRBD1
TGTGCCAGCAGCCAGGCGCTGGGACAGGGGGCCAACACCATATATTTT
CASSQALGQGANTIYF
>TRBJ2-1|TRBV7-3|-
TGTGCCAGCAAGGCGGCAGGGTTGTACAATGAGCAGTTCTTC
CASKAAGLYNEQFF
>TRBJ2-1|TRBV11-3|-
TGTGCCAGCAGCCTAGCTTTCCGCAATGAGCAGTTCTTC
CASSLAFRNEQFF
>TRBJ2-7|TRBV4-2|TRBD1
TGTGCCAGCAGCCAACACGGGACAGGGCTTTTGGAGCAGTACTTC
CASSQHGTGLLEQYF
>TRBJ2-7|TRBV6-5|-
TGTGCCAGCAGAAACAGGGTCTACGAGCAGTACTTC
CASRNRVYEQYF
>TRBJ2-3|TRBV9|TRBD1
TGTGCCAGCAGCCCGAATGAATACAGGGGGCGCTCAGATACGCAGTATTTT
CASSPNEYRGRSDTQYF
>TRBJ1-2|TRBV15|-
TGTGCCACCAGCAGAGATCTAATTAACTATGGCTACACCTTC
CATSRDLINYGYTF
>TRBJ1-5|TRBV11-2|TRBD1
TGTGCCAGCAGCTTAGGAAGAGGGGGCGCGGGCAATCAGCCCCAGCATTTT
CASSLGRGGAGNQPQHF
>TRBJ2-3|TRBV7-9|-
TGTGCCGCTACCTGGGAGGTAGATACGCAGTATTTT
CAATWEVDTQYF